The 23 T cell receptor beta chains listed next were all sequenced from one sample in a study of OX40 agonist ivuxolimab in advanced cancers. Clones were read by immunoSEQ multiplex PCR, and TCRdb kept only the in-frame ones, dropping some. The profile shows about 25,000 clones, 65% to 90% of them singletons. This specimen was CD4+ or CD8+ T cells sorted from blood, taken in a trial of the OX40 agonist ivuxolimab. The origin of the receptors is an adult with an advanced solid tumor such as melanoma, head and neck, liver or kidney cancer.

The chain carries TRBV19 and TRBJ2-5, with no clear D. V was shortened by 5 bases and J by 7 bases, with 17 bases between the two germline ends. Germline V gene lookup returns CDR1 LNHDA and CDR2 SQIVND (reference sequence). The CDR3 extends over 14 amino acids. Here the CDR3 reads CASSPGVPVGTQYF. CDR3 bases: TGTGCCAGTAGTCCCGGTGTGCCAGTTGGGACCCAGTACTTC.

This chain connects TRBV19 to TRBJ2-5; 8 bases agree with TRBD2. The CDR3 contains 13 residues. CDR1 and CDR2 (germline): LNHDA, SQIVND (reference sequence). V lost 5 bases to trimming and J lost 7 bases; unmatched junction nucleotides: 6. The CDR3 DNA reads TGTGCCAGTAGTCCCGGGGGGGGAAGGACCCAGTACTTC. This sequence encodes CASSPGGGRTQYF.

The genes are TRBV27 and TRBJ2-5, with D tentatively TRBD1 (5 bases). V lost 4 bases and J lost 1, with 7 bases in between. The length of the CDR3 is 13 residues. Germline V lookup: CDR1 MNHEY, CDR2 SMNVEV (reference sequence). CDR3 sequence (DNA): TGTGCCAGCAGTTATCAGGGCCAAGAGACCCAGTACTTC. It yields the protein CASSYQGQETQYF.

CDR3 protein: CASSSFGDQETQYF. Here the CDR3 DNA reads TGTGCCAGCAGTTCCTTCGGGGACCAAGAGACCCAGTACTTC. The chain uses TRBV7-9 and TRBJ2-5; tentatively, D is TRBD2 (5 bases). The CDR3 has 14 residues. V was trimmed by 6 bases and J by 0 bases, leaving 11 bases between them. Germline CDR1 SEHNR, CDR2 FQNEAQ (reference sequence).

The rearrangement links TRBV27 to TRBJ2-7, with 8 positions matching TRBD2. V lost 3 bases and J lost 3; bases outside the gene matches: 4. Germline V CDR1 and CDR2: MNHEY, SMNVEV (reference sequence). The CDR3 length is 14 residues. CDR3 residues: CASSLAGGIYEQYF. The CDR3 region has the DNA TGTGCCAGCAGTTTGGCGGGAGGTATCTACGAGCAGTACTTC.

In its sample, this clone was seen once. The J gene is TRBJ1-4, the V gene TRBV5-6, with 11 bases aligning to TRBD1. The CDR3 extends over 17 amino acids. The germline CDR1 and CDR2 sequences are SGHDT and YYEEEE. The ends lost 4 bases at V and 8 bases at J; junction bases unmatched: 13. The CDR3 DNA reads TGTGCCAGCAGCCAAAAGGGACAGGGGGTAGGGGGAGAAAAACTGTTTTTT. Amino acid sequence: CASSQKGQGVGGEKLFF.

The chain combines TRBV6-1 with TRBJ2-7; 7 nucleotides agree with TRBD1. This CDR3 is built from 14 residues. The trim removed 6 bases at V and 3 bases at J, leaving 8 bases unmatched. Germline values: CDR1 MNHNS, CDR2 SASEGT. In DNA form, the CDR3 reads TGTGCCAGCAGACCCGACAGGGAAGTCTACGAGCAGTACTTC. As protein: CASRPDREVYEQYF.

The rearrangement uses TRBV5-8 and TRBJ2-2; D could derive from TRBD1 or TRBD2 (5 bases each). V shed 5 bases and J shed 5 bases, with 16 bases lying between them. Germline V gene data show CDR1 as SGHTS and CDR2 as YDEGEE. The CDR3 spans 15 residues. The CDR3 loop is CASRPLGDVTGELFF. The CDR3 DNA sequence: TGTGCCAGCAGGCCCCTAGGGGACGTGACCGGGGAGCTGTTTTTT.

This clone was observed once. The V and J genes are TRBV5-6 and TRBJ2-7, with 9 bases aligning to TRBD1. CDR1 and CDR2 (germline): SGHDT, YYEEEE. This CDR3 has 13 residues. V lost 6 bases and J lost 6; bases outside the gene matches: 7. The CDR3 is CASMGTGPAEQYF. DNA for the CDR3: TGTGCCAGCATGGGGACAGGGCCCGCCGAGCAGTACTTC.

This chain links TRBV2 with TRBJ2-1; unclear D gene. Deletions cut 4 bases from V and 0 bases from J, with 13 bases between. Looked up from germline, CDR1 is SNHLY and CDR2 is FYNNEI. The CDR3 runs to 16 residues. CDR3 protein: CASSATPSRSYNEQFF. The CDR3 DNA sequence: TGTGCCAGCAGTGCCACACCCTCCCGCTCCTACAATGAGCAGTTCTTC.

This chain links TRBV14 with TRBJ2-5, with D perhaps TRBD1 or TRBD2 (5 bases each). The CDR3 runs 18 residues. Trimming pared 0 bases from V and 5 bases from J, leaving 22 bases between. Per germline, CDR1 SGHDN and CDR2 FVKESK. The CDR3 bases are TGTGCCAGCAGCCAAGAGGTATCGTTCGGGGCGCTTGTGGAGACCCAGTACTTC. The encoded protein is CASSQEVSFGALVETQYF.

The chain is built from TRBV5-4 and TRBJ1-5; D ambiguous. CDR1 and CDR2 (germline): SGHNT, YYREEE (reference sequence). Trimming pared 0 bases from V and 0 bases from J, leaving 10 bases between. This CDR3 comprises 16 residues. In DNA form, the CDR3 reads TGTGCCAGCAGCTTGGGGGCCAGCTATAGCAATCAGCCCCAGCATTTT. As protein: CASSLGASYSNQPQHF. Full variable domain (outside the CDR3, taken from reference TRBV5-4 and TRBJ1-5): ETGVTQSPTHLIKTRGQQVTLRCSSQSGHNTVSWYQQALGQGPQFIFQYYREEENGRGNFPPRFSGLQFPNYSSELNVNALELDDSALYLCASSLGASYSNQPQHFGDGTRLSIL.

The chain carries TRBV18 and TRBJ2-3, with 7 bases identical to TRBD1. Per germline, CDR1 KGHSH and CDR2 LQKENI. V dropped 3 bases and J dropped 4; count of bases not matched to a gene: 10. There are 16 residues in the CDR3. CDR3 sequence: CASSPIDRAGPDTQYF. The DNA of the CDR3 is TGTGCCAGCTCACCTATCGACAGGGCGGGTCCAGATACGCAGTATTTT. Based on the CDR3 plus reference TRBV18 and TRBJ2-3, the full variable domain is NAGVMQNPRHLVRRRGQEARLRCSPMKGHSHVYWYRQLPEEGLKFMVYLQKENIIDESGMPKERFSAEFPKEGPSILRIQQVVRGDSAAYFCASSPIDRAGPDTQYFGPGTRLTVL.

V is TRBV5-5 and J is TRBJ2-7; D is perhaps TRBD1 or TRBD2 (5 bases each). The CDR3 covers 12 residues. Germline assignment: CDR1 SGHKS and CDR2 YYEKEE (reference sequence). V lost 4 bases and J lost 3, with 8 bases in between. CDR3 protein: CASSPGLYEQYF. CDR3 DNA: TGTGCCAGCAGCCCGGGGCTCTACGAGCAGTACTTC.

This clone was counted a single time. The V call is TRBV29-1, the J call TRBJ2-3, with D unclear. Trimming took off 2 bases at V and 0 bases at J, with 6 bases between the two ends. The CDR3 is 13 amino acids. CDR1 is SQVTM and CDR2 is ANQGSEA in the germline V gene. The CDR3 here is CSVEFSSTDTQYF. Here the CDR3 DNA reads TGCAGCGTTGAATTTTCTAGCACAGATACGCAGTATTTT.

The chain employs TRBV11-2 and TRBJ2-7, with 7 positions matching TRBD2. The CDR3 runs 13 residues. The trim removed 5 bases at V and 3 bases at J, leaving 4 bases unmatched. From germline, CDR1 is SGHAT and CDR2 FQNNGV. The CDR3 loop is CASSTSSGYEQYF. As DNA, the CDR3 is TGTGCCAGCAGCACATCTAGCGGCTACGAGCAGTACTTC.

This clone was detected only once. The V gene is TRBV18, the J gene TRBJ2-5; tentative D call: TRBD1 (5 bases). The DNA end is a closer match to TRBJ2-7, so the J assignment may be wrong. Germline V gene lookup returns CDR1 KGHSH and CDR2 LQKENI. This CDR3 has 14 amino acids. The CDR3 reads CASSWQGNSYEQYF. For the CDR3, the DNA is TGTGCCAGCTCATGGCAGGGAAATTCCTACGAGCAGTACTTC.

The chain joins TRBV11-3 to TRBJ2-2, with a weak D call TRBD1 (5 bases). From germline, CDR1 is SGHNT and CDR2 YENEEA. The CDR3 length is 15 residues. The V end lost 0 bases, the J end lost 5 bases, and 10 bases lay between the germline ends. This CDR3 reads CASSLERGITGELFF. The CDR3 coding sequence is TGTGCCAGCAGCTTAGAAAGGGGAATTACCGGGGAGCTGTTTTTT.

The chain has TRBV15 and TRBJ2-1; no clear D. The germline CDR1 and CDR2 sequences are LNHNV and YYDKDF (reference sequence). V lost 6 bases and J lost 4, with 7 bases in between. The CDR3 extends over 12 amino acids. CDR3 protein: CATSPEYNEQFF. CDR3 bases: TGTGCCACCAGTCCTGAGTACAATGAGCAGTTCTTC.

The V and J genes are TRBV15 and TRBJ2-7, with a possible D match to TRBD2 (6 bases). Per the germline V gene, CDR1 is LNHNV and CDR2 is YYDKDF (reference sequence). The CDR3 spans 15 residues. V dropped 4 bases and J dropped 0 bases, with 13 bases sitting between them. The CDR3 region has the DNA TGTGCCACCAGCACCGGGCGGGGCAACTCCTACGAGCAGTACTTC. Translating gives CATSTGRGNSYEQYF.

The genes are TRBV6-5 and TRBJ2-3; no clear D gene. CDR1 is MNHEY, CDR2 SVGAGI, per germline. The CDR3 is 15 amino acids. V was pared by 2 bases and J by 3 bases, with 12 bases between. Here the CDR3 reads CASSYGNRQTDTQYF. CDR3 nucleotide sequence: TGTGCCAGCAGTTACGGGAACCGCCAGACAGATACGCAGTATTTT.

The J gene is TRBJ2-7, the V gene TRBV7-9, with 8 positions matching TRBD1. Germline values: CDR1 SEHNR, CDR2 FQNEAQ (reference sequence). This CDR3 is 15 amino acids long. V trimming: 1 base; J trimming: 7 bases; junction bases outside the gene matches: 9. CDR3 nucleotides: TGTGCCAGCAGCTTAGTCCAGGGGGCAACGGGAGAGCAGTACTTC. It codes for CASSLVQGATGEQYF.

CDR3 nucleotides: TGTGCCAGCAGTTCACTAGCGGCCTACAATGAGCAGTTCTTC. Translation gives CASSSLAAYNEQFF. The chain employs TRBV27 and TRBJ2-1; TRBD2 agrees at 8 bases. Per the germline V gene, CDR1 is MNHEY and CDR2 is SMNVEV (reference sequence). This CDR3 spans 14 amino acids. V lost 4 bases and J lost 2; bases outside the gene matches: 1.